What follows describes a single TCR beta chain. The data stem from a study of shared clonotypes between healthy human individuals. Data came from immunoSEQ multiplex PCR; TCRdb stores just in-frame clones and leaves some out. The table lists around 480,000 clones, 75% to 80% of them singletons, with around 12% in the top ten. Germline V CDR1 and CDR2: GTSNPN, SVGIG (reference sequence). This CDR3 is 15 amino acids long. V dropped 7 bases and J dropped 0 bases, with 13 bases sitting between them. The sample was PBMCs. The V and J genes are TRBV30 and TRBJ2-6, with D perhaps matching TRBD1 or TRBD2 (7 bases each). The source is a woman in her thirties or forties in good health. Some clones in this sample may be carry-over from other donors' samples. DNA for the CDR3: TGTGCCTCAGGGGGGGACCTCTCTGGGGCCAACGTCCTGACTTTC. Encoded protein: CASGGDLSGANVLTF.